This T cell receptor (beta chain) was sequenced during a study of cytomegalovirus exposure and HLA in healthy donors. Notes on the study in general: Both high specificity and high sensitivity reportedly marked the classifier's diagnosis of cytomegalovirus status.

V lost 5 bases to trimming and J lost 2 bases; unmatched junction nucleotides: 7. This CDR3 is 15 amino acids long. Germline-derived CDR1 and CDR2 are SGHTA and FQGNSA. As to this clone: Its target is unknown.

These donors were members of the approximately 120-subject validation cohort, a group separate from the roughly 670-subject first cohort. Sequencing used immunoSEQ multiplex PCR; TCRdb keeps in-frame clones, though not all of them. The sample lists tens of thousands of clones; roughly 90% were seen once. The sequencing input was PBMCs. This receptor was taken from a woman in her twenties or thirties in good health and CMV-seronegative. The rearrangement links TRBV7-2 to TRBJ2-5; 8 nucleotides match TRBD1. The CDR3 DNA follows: TGTGCCAGCAGCCCGGACAGGGTAAGGCAAGAGACCCAGTACTTC. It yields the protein CASSPDRVRQETQYF.